Below, 16 T cell receptor beta chains from the same sample are listed, as sequenced in a study of CD8+CD57+ T cells in acquired aplastic anemia. Genomic DNA was employed as the template in profiling TCR beta VDJ and CDR3. MiXCR was run by TCRdb on the reads, yielding one entry per CDR3 protein. The sample lists approximately 270,000 distinct CDR3 sequences, approximately 55% occurring once. Source material: sorted CD4+, CD8+, or CD8+CD57+ T cells (not recorded which) from PBMCs. Receptors originate from a human donor with severe aplastic anemia or a healthy control (not recorded which).

The CDR3 nucleotides are TGTGCCAGCAGGCCCAGGGCAAGGGCTAACTATGGCTACACCTTC. Translation: CASRPRARANYGYTF. The chain is built from TRBV6-5 and TRBJ1-2; the D gene is possibly TRBD1 (5 bases). V was cut by 6 bases and J by 0 bases, with 14 bases left in between. The CDR3 spans 15 residues. Per germline, CDR1 MNHEY and CDR2 SVGAGI.

The chain links TRBV20-1 to TRBJ2-2; TRBD2 matches at 12 bases. Looked up from germline, CDR1 is DFQATT and CDR2 is SNEGSKA (reference sequence). The length of the CDR3 is 17 residues. The junction had 8 bases not matched to a gene; V was cut back by 3 bases and J by 3 bases. As DNA, the CDR3 is TGCAGTGCTAGCCCCTCGACTAGCGGGGGACACACCGGGGAGCTGTTTTTT. It yields the protein CSASPSTSGGHTGELFF.

J is TRBJ2-1 and V is TRBV10-3, with 7 bases fitting TRBD1. Germline V gene data show CDR1 as ENHRY and CDR2 as SYGVKD. V shed 6 bases, J shed 7 bases, and the junction held 9 bases outside the gene matches. This CDR3 region has 14 residues. The CDR3 loop reads CAISTGTVPNEQFF. The CDR3 coding sequence is TGTGCCATCAGCACCGGGACAGTACCTAATGAGCAGTTCTTC.

This clonotype was seen just once. This chain links TRBV10-3 with TRBJ1-2; 8 bases are a match to TRBD1. Germline CDR1 is ENHRY and CDR2 is SYGVKD. CDR3 length equals 15 residues. The V segment lost 0 bases and the J segment 4 bases; nucleotides outside the gene matches: 4. In DNA, the CDR3 is TGTGCCATCAGTGAGTCAGTCACAGGGGGCTATGGCTACACCTTC. Residues: CAISESVTGGYGYTF.

This sequence joins TRBV6-2 or TRBV6-3 and TRBJ1-2; 10 nucleotides match TRBD1. The J segment lost 6 bases and the V segment lost 10 bases, leaving 17 bases of the junction unmatched. The CDR3 has 16 residues. Germline loops: CDR1 MNHEY, CDR2 SVGEGT. Here the CDR3 reads CATNFARAGTGDGYTF. CDR3 DNA sequence: TGTGCCACCAACTTCGCGAGGGCCGGGACAGGGGATGGCTACACCTTC.

In its sample, this clonotype was seen many times. The chain employs TRBV7-6 and TRBJ1-4, with TRBD1 as a possible D gene (5 bases). Germline V CDR1 and CDR2: SGHVS, FNYEAQ. There are 15 residues in the CDR3. The V gene lost 1 base and the J gene lost 5 bases, with 11 bases spanning the gap. The CDR3 DNA reads TGTGCCAGCAGCTTAGAAGCAGGGTCCAATGAAAAACTGTTTTTT. It yields the protein CASSLEAGSNEKLFF.

V is TRBV29-1 and J is TRBJ1-2, with a tentative D call TRBD1 (6 bases). The V gene's germline CDR1 is SQVTM and CDR2 ANQGSEA. This CDR3 has 13 residues. V shed 3 bases and J shed 3 bases, with 11 bases lying between them. In DNA form, the CDR3 reads TGCAGCGTTGACGGGGGGCCGGACTATGGCTACACCTTC. Translation: CSVDGGPDYGYTF.

The genes are TRBV5-1 and TRBJ1-1; the D gene is possibly TRBD1 (6 bases). Germline assignment: CDR1 SGHRS and CDR2 YFSETQ. The CDR3 has 14 residues. Between the trimmed V and J ends, which lost 1 base and 6 bases, there was a span of 13 bases. Written as DNA, the CDR3 is TGCGCCAGCAGCTTGCGGGGGCGACGACCTGAAGCTTTCTTT. It is translated as CASSLRGRRPEAFF.

The V gene is TRBV20-1, the J gene TRBJ2-3; the D gene is possibly TRBD1 (5 bases). Germline V lookup: CDR1 DFQATT, CDR2 SNEGSKA (reference sequence). The length of the CDR3 is 11 residues. This CDR3 is CSLGLGDTQYF. The CDR3 nucleotides read TGCAGCCTGGGGCTAGGAGATACGCAGTATTTT.

As concerns this clonotype: No conserved phenylalanine or tryptophan is present at the end of the CDR3, so a read error is the likely explanation. The chain has TRBV24-1 and TRBJ2-7, with 9 bases lining up with TRBD1. This CDR3 comprises 16 residues. In germline, CDR1 is KGHDR, CDR2 SFDVKD. The V gene end was trimmed by 1 base and the J gene end by 5 bases; junction bases not matched to a gene: 8. CDR3 protein: CATSDFGGTGSDEQYL. The CDR3 bases are TGTGCCACCAGTGATTTCGGTGGGACAGGGTCAGACGAGCAGTACCTC.

The chain joins TRBV20-1 to TRBJ1-1; TRBD1 is a possible D gene (6 bases). The CDR3 has 15 amino acids. The V gene's germline CDR1 is DFQATT and CDR2 SNEGSKA (reference sequence). DNA of the CDR3: TGCAGCGCTGGCAGACTAGCGGGGGGGCACAATGAAGCTTTCTTT. As protein: CSAGRLAGGHNEAFF.

With regard to this clonotype: A junction boundary mismatches the germline segment, possibly from a read error. The chain recombines TRBV10-3 with TRBJ2-7; 8 positions agree with TRBD2. There are 14 residues in the CDR3. Germline-derived CDR1 and CDR2 are ENHRY and SYGVKD. The CDR3 DNA reads TGTGCCAGCAGTGCGGCGGGGGGCCCCGAGGTGCAGTACTTC. Its protein is CASSAAGGPEVQYF.

With regard to this clonotype: The CDR3 ends on some other residue instead of the conserved phenylalanine or tryptophan, so this is likely a read error. The gene calls are TRBV2 and TRBJ1-2; TRBD1 might be the D (6 bases). The V end lost 6 bases, the J end lost 4 bases, and 15 bases lay between the germline ends. Germline V gene sequence: CDR1 SNHLY, CDR2 FYNNEI. CDR3 length: 14 residues. Written as DNA, the CDR3 is TGTGCCAGCAGGGAGGACAGTGCTTCCTATGGCTACACCTCC. This codes for CASREDSASYGYTS.

In its sample, this clonotype was seen a few times. J is TRBJ2-7 and V is TRBV7-2; 8 nucleotides align to TRBD2. The CDR3 runs 14 residues. Germline V gene data show CDR1 as SGHTA and CDR2 as FQGNSA. V trimming: 5 bases; J trimming: 3 bases; junction bases outside the gene matches: 6. In DNA, the CDR3 is TGTGCCAGCAGCCACGGACTAGCACTCTACGAGCAGTACTTC. Translation: CASSHGLALYEQYF.

About this clonotype: A much larger clone lies a single base off, so this may be a read error. The final CDR3 position lacks the conserved phenylalanine or tryptophan, pointing to a likely read error. The chain has TRBV6-2 or TRBV6-3 and TRBJ1-2; 7 nucleotides line up with TRBD1. The CDR3 contains 15 residues. Germline V CDR1 and CDR2: MNHEY, SVGEGT. V was clipped by 2 bases and J by 2 bases; unmatched bases: 5. This CDR3 reads CASSYTATGNYGYTS. The DNA of the CDR3 is TGTGCCAGCAGTTACACTGCGACAGGGAACTATGGCTACACCTCC.

In its sample, this clonotype was seen a few times. Here the CDR3 reads CSAIQGASTGELFF. The CDR3 nucleotides read TGCAGTGCTATACAGGGCGCGAGCACCGGGGAGCTGTTTTTT. The V gene is TRBV20-1, the J gene TRBJ2-2; D might be TRBD1 (6 bases). From germline, CDR1 is DFQATT and CDR2 SNEGSKA (reference sequence). Deletions cut 4 bases from V and 4 bases from J, with 13 bases between. This CDR3 region has 14 residues.